These 9 T cell receptor beta chains were all obtained from the same sample, sequenced in a study of blood T cell repertoires in COVID-19. Clones were sequenced by immunoSEQ multiplex PCR, and TCRdb holds only the in-frame ones, with some missing. Here the sample spans around 340,000 clones, about 86% being singletons. The sequencing sample was made of PBMCs or T cells enriched from blood (not recorded which). These receptors originate from a woman aged 35 to 49 with acute COVID-19.

The chain joins TRBV24-1 to TRBJ2-7; 9 positions match TRBD1. The J segment lost 4 bases and the V segment lost 6 bases, leaving 12 bases of the junction unmatched. The CDR3 extends over 16 amino acids. The germline V gene has CDR1 KGHDR and CDR2 SFDVKD. The DNA of the CDR3 is TGTGCCACCAGTAGAGACAGGGGGGAGGGTCAATACGAGCAGTACTTC. Its protein is CATSRDRGEGQYEQYF.

This sequence joins TRBV6-2 or TRBV6-3 and TRBJ1-2; 9 bases line up with TRBD1. CDR1 is MNHEY, CDR2 SVGEGT, per germline. With 2 bases clipped from V and 4 bases from J, the junction kept 8 bases outside the gene matches. There are 16 residues in the CDR3. The CDR3 DNA follows: TGTGCCAGCAGTTACGATGGGACAGGGATTAGCTATGGCTACACCTTC. Translating it yields CASSYDGTGISYGYTF.

The chain joins TRBV4-1 to TRBJ2-2; 7 bases fit TRBD1. The V and J ends lost 1 base and 1 base, in that order; junction bases with no gene match: 3. In germline, CDR1 is MGHRA, CDR2 YSYEKL. The CDR3 contains 16 residues. The CDR3 region is CASSQGTGRNTGELFF. CDR3 nucleotide sequence: TGCGCCAGCAGCCAAGGGACAGGAAGGAACACCGGGGAGCTGTTTTTT.

The CDR3 region has the DNA TGTGCCAGCAGCCTTAGCGGGGGCGGCCCCAATGAGCAGTTCTTC. Translated: CASSLSGGGPNEQFF. The gene calls are TRBV9 and TRBJ2-1; 9 nucleotides align to TRBD2. Germline V gene sequence: CDR1 SGDLS, CDR2 YYNGEE. The CDR3 spans 15 residues. J was trimmed by 6 bases and V by 4 bases; bases with no gene match: 8. Full variable domain (missing parts from reference TRBV9 and TRBJ2-1): DSGVTQTPKHLITATGQRVTLRCSPRSGDLSVYWYQQSLDQGLQFLIQYYNGEERAKGNILERFSAQQFPDLHSELNLSSLELGDSALYFCASSLSGGGPNEQFFGPGTRLTVL.

This clone was seen only once. The J gene is TRBJ2-3, the V gene TRBV18, with TRBD1 matching over 8 bases. Germline CDR1 KGHSH, CDR2 LQKENI. This CDR3 has 16 amino acids. J lost 0 bases, V lost 1 base, and 3 bases had no gene match. For the CDR3, the DNA is TGTGCCAGCTCACCACGGACAGGGACTAGCACAGATACGCAGTATTTT. This sequence encodes CASSPRTGTSTDTQYF.

This chain connects TRBV19 to TRBJ1-1, with D possibly being TRBD1 (5 bases). Trimming shortened V by 6 bases and J by 3 bases, and 17 bases separated the two germline ends. The CDR3 spans 15 residues. Germline CDR1 is LNHDA and CDR2 is SQIVND (reference sequence). The CDR3 nucleotides are TGTGCCAGTAGATCCGATCAGGGAATCGACACTGAAGCTTTCTTT. As protein: CASRSDQGIDTEAFF.

This clone has more than one count but fewer than ten. The rearrangement joins TRBV7-9 to TRBJ1-2, with TRBD1 identical over 9 bases. Looked up from germline, CDR1 is SEHNR and CDR2 is FQNEAQ (reference sequence). V dropped 1 base and J dropped 5; count of bases not matched to a gene: 5. The CDR3 consists of 15 residues. The CDR3 DNA follows: TGTGCCAGCAGCTTAGGAACAGGGGGCTTATATGGCTACACCTTC. This codes for CASSLGTGGLYGYTF.

The V and J genes are TRBV6-5 and TRBJ2-1, with 8 bases lining up with TRBD1. This CDR3 contains 15 residues. Germline CDR1 and CDR2: MNHEY and SVGAGI. J gave up 0 bases and V 11 bases, and 9 bases lay outside the gene matches. The DNA of the CDR3 is TGTGCCGGTCGAAGGACAGGGAGCTCCTACAATGAGCAGTTCTTC. Encoded protein: CAGRRTGSSYNEQFF.

The chain combines TRBV12-3 or TRBV12-4 with TRBJ1-1, with D possibly matching TRBD1 (5 bases). The CDR3 has 13 amino acids. V was pared by 8 bases and J by 0 bases, with 10 bases between. The CDR3: CASGHRLNTEAFF. The CDR3 DNA sequence: TGTGCCAGCGGGCACAGGCTGAACACTGAAGCTTTCTTT.